A selection of T cell receptor beta chains follows, all from one sample in a study of shared clonotypes between healthy human individuals. Only in-frame clones appear in the TCRdb table, and some are missing; sequencing was by immunoSEQ multiplex PCR. Of about 610,000 clones in the sample, approximately 97% are singletons; the top ten hold about 0.06%. Sequenced sample: naive CD4+ T cells sorted from blood. These TCRs come from a woman aged 25 to 39 in good health. Each CDR3 is given with its conserved first and last residue. D genes are given only for firm matches. Some rows mark clone size as missing; the rest say once, few, many or name a class of expanded clone.

CDR3 DNA: TGTGCCAGCAGCTTAACTAGCGGGATTAGCACAGATACGCAGTATTTT
CDR3 protein: CASSLTSGISTDTQYF
clone size: NA
D gene: TRBD2
V gene: TRBV7-8
J gene: TRBJ2-3

CDR3 DNA: TGCAGCGTTGAAGAGACTAGCGTGGATACGCAGTATTTT
CDR3 protein: CSVEETSVDTQYF
clone size: NA
D gene: TRBD2
V gene: TRBV29-1
J gene: TRBJ2-3

CDR3 DNA: TGTGCCAGCAGTCAGGGACAGGGCCCAGAGACCCAGTACTTC
CDR3 protein: CASSQGQGPETQYF
clone size: NA
D gene: TRBD1
V gene: TRBV6-6
J gene: TRBJ2-5

CDR3 DNA: TGTGCCAGCAGCGGTACTAGCGGGAGAGCCAGAGATGGCTACGAGCAGTACTTC
CDR3 protein: CASSGTSGRARDGYEQYF
clone size: NA
D gene: TRBD2
V gene: TRBV7-9
J gene: TRBJ2-7

CDR3 DNA: TGTGCCAGCAGTGAACAGGGACTAGAGGTAGATACGCAGTATTTT
CDR3 protein: CASSEQGLEVDTQYF
clone size: once
D gene: TRBD2
V gene: TRBV2
J gene: TRBJ2-3

CDR3 DNA: TGTGCCAGCAGTTCATACTCTGGGGCCAACGTCCTGACTTTC
CDR3 protein: CASSSYSGANVLTF
clone size: NA
D gene: NA
V gene: TRBV28
J gene: TRBJ2-6

CDR3 DNA: TGTGCCACCAGCAGAGAAGGAGCGGGAGGGTACGAGCAGTACTTC
CDR3 protein: CATSREGAGGYEQYF
clone size: NA
D gene: TRBD2
V gene: TRBV15
J gene: TRBJ2-7

CDR3 DNA: TGTGCCAGTAGTCCCCGGACTGGGCGGGATCTAGATACGCAGTATTTT
CDR3 protein: CASSPRTGRDLDTQYF
clone size: NA
D gene: NA
V gene: TRBV19
J gene: TRBJ2-3

CDR3 DNA: TGCGCCAGCAGCTTGGAGGGGACTAGCGGCACAGATACGCAGTATTTT
CDR3 protein: CASSLEGTSGTDTQYF
clone size: NA
D gene: TRBD2
V gene: TRBV5-1
J gene: TRBJ2-3

CDR3 DNA: TGTGCCAGCAGTCCTACGGGGGCGGAAAAACTGTTTTTT
CDR3 protein: CASSPTGAEKLFF
clone size: NA
D gene: NA
V gene: TRBV6-6
J gene: TRBJ1-4

CDR3 DNA: TGCGCCAGCGATCCAGGGGTGCCTAACGGGGTCTACGAGCAGTACTTC
CDR3 protein: CASDPGVPNGVYEQYF
clone size: NA
D gene: NA
V gene: TRBV5-1
J gene: TRBJ2-7

CDR3 DNA: TGCGCCAGCAGTCAATCGGGGGACAGCTGCAATGGACAGCCCCAGCATTTT
CDR3 protein: CASSQSGDSCNGQPQHF
clone size: NA
D gene: TRBD1
V gene: TRBV23-1
J gene: TRBJ1-5

CDR3 DNA: TGTGCCAGCAGCAAGGGGGACAGGGAAAGAACCGGGGAGCTGTTTTTT
CDR3 protein: CASSKGDRERTGELFF
clone size: NA
D gene: TRBD1
V gene: TRBV28
J gene: TRBJ2-2

CDR3 DNA: TGTGCCAGCAGTCCCCCGACAGGTGATGTCGGTGAAAAACTGTTTTTT
CDR3 protein: CASSPPTGDVGEKLFF
clone size: once
D gene: NA
V gene: TRBV27
J gene: TRBJ1-4

CDR3 DNA: TGTGCCAGCTCACCAAGGGAGTCCTACGAGCAGTACTTC
CDR3 protein: CASSPRESYEQYF
clone size: NA
D gene: NA
V gene: TRBV18
J gene: TRBJ2-7

CDR3 DNA: TGTGCCAGCAGCAAGGACGATCAGCCCCAGCATTTT
CDR3 protein: CASSKDDQPQHF
clone size: NA
D gene: NA
V gene: TRBV7-9
J gene: TRBJ1-5

CDR3 DNA: TGTGCCAGCAGCCAAGGAGGAGTGTACACTGAAGCTTTCTTT
CDR3 protein: CASSQGGVYTEAFF
clone size: NA
D gene: NA
V gene: TRBV14
J gene: TRBJ1-1

CDR3 DNA: TGCTGGGGGGACTATGACAATGAGCAGTTCTTC
CDR3 protein: CWGDYDNEQFF
clone size: NA
D gene: TRBD2
V gene: TRBV20-1
J gene: TRBJ2-1

CDR3 DNA: TGTGCCAGCAGTTTTTCTAGCGGGAGGACGGACACCGGGGAGCTGTTTTTT
CDR3 protein: CASSFSSGRTDTGELFF
clone size: once
D gene: TRBD2
V gene: TRBV28
J gene: TRBJ2-2

CDR3 DNA: TGCGCCAGCAGCTTATCCGGGACAGGGAACTACAATGAGCAGTTCTTC
CDR3 protein: CASSLSGTGNYNEQFF
clone size: NA
D gene: TRBD1
V gene: TRBV5-1
J gene: TRBJ2-1

CDR3 DNA: TGTGCCAGCAGTCGAAGGAATCAGCCCCAGCATTTT
CDR3 protein: CASSRRNQPQHF
clone size: NA
D gene: NA
V gene: TRBV28
J gene: TRBJ1-5

CDR3 DNA: TGCGCCAGCAGCTCCATCCCCGGGGGACGGTTCAATGAGCAGTTCTTC
CDR3 protein: CASSSIPGGRFNEQFF
clone size: NA
D gene: NA
V gene: TRBV5-1
J gene: TRBJ2-1

CDR3 DNA: TGTGCCATCCGACTAGCGGGAAATACCTACGAGCAGTACTTC
CDR3 protein: CAIRLAGNTYEQYF
clone size: NA
D gene: TRBD2
V gene: TRBV10-3
J gene: TRBJ2-7

CDR3 DNA: TGTGCCAGCTCACCGCCTAGCGGGAGTGGAGGTGAGCAGTTCTTC
CDR3 protein: CASSPPSGSGGEQFF
clone size: NA
D gene: TRBD2
V gene: TRBV18
J gene: TRBJ2-1

CDR3 DNA: TGTGCCAGCAGTCCAGGTTCAACTAATGAAAAACTGTTTTTT
CDR3 protein: CASSPGSTNEKLFF
clone size: NA
D gene: NA
V gene: TRBV28
J gene: TRBJ1-4

CDR3 DNA: TGTGCCAGCTCACCGAACAGGGGGACCACCACTGAAGCTTTCTTT
CDR3 protein: CASSPNRGTTTEAFF
clone size: NA
D gene: TRBD1
V gene: TRBV18
J gene: TRBJ1-1

CDR3 DNA: TGTGCCAGCAGTCTCAGACTAACTAACATTCAGTACTTC
CDR3 protein: CASSLRLTNIQYF
clone size: NA
D gene: NA
V gene: TRBV2
J gene: TRBJ2-4

CDR3 DNA: TGCGCCAGCAGAAGGGACCTGAACACCGGGGAGCTGTTTTTT
CDR3 protein: CASRRDLNTGELFF
clone size: NA
D gene: NA
V gene: TRBV5-1
J gene: TRBJ2-2

CDR3 DNA: TGTGCCAGCTCACAAACCCGGGACAGGGTCCGTGAGCAGTACTTC
CDR3 protein: CASSQTRDRVREQYF
clone size: NA
D gene: TRBD1
V gene: TRBV18
J gene: TRBJ2-7

CDR3 DNA: TGTGCCAGCTCACCAGCCCAGGGGGTAGGCAATGAGCAGTTCTTC
CDR3 protein: CASSPAQGVGNEQFF
clone size: NA
D gene: TRBD1
V gene: TRBV18
J gene: TRBJ2-1

CDR3 DNA: TGCGCCAGCAGTGAGTCATTAGCGGAAAGCCAAGAGACCCAGTACTTC
CDR3 protein: CASSESLAESQETQYF
clone size: NA
D gene: NA
V gene: TRBV10-1
J gene: TRBJ2-5

CDR3 DNA: TGCGCCAGCAGCCAAGTCCCGGGACAGGGGGGACACGAGCAGTACTTC
CDR3 protein: CASSQVPGQGGHEQYF
clone size: NA
D gene: TRBD1
V gene: TRBV4-1
J gene: TRBJ2-7

CDR3 DNA: TGTGCCAGCAGTGAAGACTTGAAAAATGAGCAGTTCTTC
CDR3 protein: CASSEDLKNEQFF
clone size: once
D gene: NA
V gene: TRBV2
J gene: TRBJ2-1

CDR3 DNA: TGCGCCAGCAGCCCTACTGCAGGAACTAATGAAAAACTGTTTTTT
CDR3 protein: CASSPTAGTNEKLFF
clone size: NA
D gene: NA
V gene: TRBV4-1
J gene: TRBJ1-4

CDR3 DNA: TGCGCCAGCAGCTTGTATATCCAAAACAATGAGCAGTTCTTC
CDR3 protein: CASSLYIQNNEQFF
clone size: once
D gene: NA
V gene: TRBV5-1
J gene: TRBJ2-1

CDR3 DNA: TGCGCCAGCAGCCTGCCGGGACAGGCTAATGAAAAACTGTTTTTT
CDR3 protein: CASSLPGQANEKLFF
clone size: NA
D gene: TRBD1
V gene: TRBV5-1
J gene: TRBJ1-4

CDR3 DNA: TGTGCCAGCAGTACCGGGGCAGGCCCAAGTGTAGGGGGCTACACCTTC
CDR3 protein: CASSTGAGPSVGGYTF
clone size: NA
D gene: NA
V gene: TRBV6-6
J gene: TRBJ1-2

CDR3 DNA: TGTGCCAGCAGTTCCCCAGGGGTTCACACTGAAGCTTTCTTT
CDR3 protein: CASSSPGVHTEAFF
clone size: NA
D gene: NA
V gene: TRBV27
J gene: TRBJ1-1

CDR3 DNA: TGCGCCAGCAGCTTGGATTTACAGGGGTTCGAGACCCAGTACTTC
CDR3 protein: CASSLDLQGFETQYF
clone size: NA
D gene: TRBD1
V gene: TRBV5-1
J gene: TRBJ2-5

CDR3 DNA: TGTGCCTGGAGCCCCATGCTAGCGGTCTACTACGAGCAGTACTTC
CDR3 protein: CAWSPMLAVYYEQYF
clone size: NA
D gene: TRBD2
V gene: TRBV30
J gene: TRBJ2-7

CDR3 DNA: TGTGCCAGCAGCTTATCGGGGACAACCTACAATGAGCAGTTCTTC
CDR3 protein: CASSLSGTTYNEQFF
clone size: NA
D gene: NA
V gene: TRBV7-3
J gene: TRBJ2-1

CDR3 DNA: TGTGCCAGCAGTTGGGCGAGCTCTGGGGCCAACGTCCTGACTTTC
CDR3 protein: CASSWASSGANVLTF
clone size: NA
D gene: NA
V gene: TRBV6-5
J gene: TRBJ2-6

CDR3 DNA: TGTGCCAGCAGGGGGGAAGGCAATCAGCCCCAGCATTTT
CDR3 protein: CASRGEGNQPQHF
clone size: NA
D gene: NA
V gene: TRBV7-9
J gene: TRBJ1-5

CDR3 DNA: TGTGCCAGCAGCGGGACAGCGAAGGTGAAGACCCAGTACTTC
CDR3 protein: CASSGTAKVKTQYF
clone size: NA
D gene: TRBD1
V gene: TRBV6-5
J gene: TRBJ2-5

CDR3 DNA: TGTGCCAGCGGTTATGAGCAGTTCTTC
CDR3 protein: CASGYEQFF
clone size: NA
D gene: NA
V gene: TRBV28
J gene: TRBJ2-1

CDR3 DNA: TGTGCCAGCAGTTTCCTTCCCTACGAGCAGTACTTC
CDR3 protein: CASSFLPYEQYF
clone size: NA
D gene: NA
V gene: TRBV28
J gene: TRBJ2-7